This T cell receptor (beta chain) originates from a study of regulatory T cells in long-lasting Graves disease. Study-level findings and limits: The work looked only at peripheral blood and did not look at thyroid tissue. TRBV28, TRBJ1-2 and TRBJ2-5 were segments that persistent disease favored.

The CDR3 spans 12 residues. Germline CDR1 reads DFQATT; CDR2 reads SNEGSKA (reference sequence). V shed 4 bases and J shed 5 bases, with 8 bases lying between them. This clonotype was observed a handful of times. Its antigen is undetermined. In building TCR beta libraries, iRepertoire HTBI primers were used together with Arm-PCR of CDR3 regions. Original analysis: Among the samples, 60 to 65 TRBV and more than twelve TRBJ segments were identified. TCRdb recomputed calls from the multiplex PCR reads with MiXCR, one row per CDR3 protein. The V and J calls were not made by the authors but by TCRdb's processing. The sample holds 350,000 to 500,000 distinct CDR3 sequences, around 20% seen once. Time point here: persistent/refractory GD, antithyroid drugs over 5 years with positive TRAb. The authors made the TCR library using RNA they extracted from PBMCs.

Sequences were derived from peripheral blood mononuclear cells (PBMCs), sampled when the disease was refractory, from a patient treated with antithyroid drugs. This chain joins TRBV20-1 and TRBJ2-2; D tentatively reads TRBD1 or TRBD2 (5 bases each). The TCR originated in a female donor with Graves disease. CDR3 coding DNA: TGCAGTGCTAACTGGGGGACCGGGGAGCTGTTTTTT. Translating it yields CSANWGTGELFF.